A single sample gave rise to the 24 T cell receptor beta chains below, sequenced in a study of follicular helper T cells after annual influenza vaccination. As for time point: 2014-2015 season, pre-vaccination. TCRdb's table, derived via immunoSEQ multiplex PCR, lists solely in-frame clones and lacks some. The data contain around 13,000 clones, about 78% of them singletons. The source was CXCR5- memory CD4+ T cells sorted from blood, collected on the day of influenza vaccination. The receptors come from an adult who received the influenza vaccine.

The chain uses TRBV6-5 and TRBJ1-2; 7 bases agree with TRBD1. The germline CDR1 and CDR2 sequences are MNHEY and SVGAGI. This CDR3 is 16 amino acids long. V was pared by 1 base and J by 4 bases, with 9 bases of the junction left unmatched. CDR3 bases: TGTGCCAGCAGTTACTGGGGCCGACAGGGACTCTATGGCTACACCTTC. Protein product: CASSYWGRQGLYGYTF.

This clone was seen a handful of times. This chain uses TRBV21-1 with TRBJ2-5; the table's D call, TRBD2, has no DNA check behind it. TRBV21-1 constitutes a pseudogene. The CDR3 has 15 amino acids. The CDR3 sequence is CASTLGLRGEETQYF. The CDR3 nucleotides read TGTGCCAGCACCCTGGGGCTCCGGGGGGAAGAGACCCAGTACTTC.

The chain links TRBV9 to TRBJ1-6; D may be TRBD1 (5 bases). CDR1 and CDR2 (germline): SGDLS, YYNGEE. The V and J ends lost 4 bases and 0 bases respectively, with 8 bases between them. The CDR3 is 15 amino acids. The CDR3 nucleotides read TGTGCCAGCAGCACGGGGACCTCCTATAATTCACCCCTCCACTTT. This translates into CASSTGTSYNSPLHF.

This clone was picked up one time. The chain couples TRBV6-5 to TRBJ2-7; D might be TRBD1 (6 bases). The CDR3 totals 12 residues. From germline, CDR1 is MNHEY and CDR2 SVGAGI. The germline V and J ends were trimmed by 4 bases and 3 bases, with 7 bases remaining between them. The CDR3 DNA reads TGTGCCAGCAGTTCCAGGGGCTACGAGCAGTACTTC. Translating it yields CASSSRGYEQYF.

This clone has just a few counts. V is TRBV5-6 and J is TRBJ1-5, with 8 bases identical to TRBD1. Germline V gene lookup returns CDR1 SGHDT and CDR2 YYEEEE. The CDR3 has 15 amino acids. The J segment lost 5 bases and the V segment lost 0 bases, leaving 4 bases of the junction unmatched. The CDR3 region has the DNA TGTGCCAGCAGCTTGGTAGGACAGGGCCATCAGCCCCAGCATTTT. This gives the protein CASSLVGQGHQPQHF.

The chain links TRBV5-1 to TRBJ1-4; tentative D call: TRBD1 (5 bases). Germline values: CDR1 SGHRS, CDR2 YFSETQ. V was clipped by 0 bases and J by 13 bases, with 16 bases between them. This CDR3 is 14 amino acids long. The CDR3 DNA sequence: TGCGCCAGCAGCTTGGGGGGACCGACCGCGCTACTGTTTTTT. Translated, it gives CASSLGGPTALLFF.

The gene calls are TRBV2 and TRBJ2-1; D is unresolved. V was clipped by 1 base and J by 0 bases, with 7 bases between them. This CDR3 has 15 amino acids. Germline CDR1 and CDR2: SNHLY and FYNNEI. The CDR3 loop is CASSEDRSSYNEQFF. The CDR3 bases are TGTGCCAGCAGTGAAGACAGAAGCTCCTACAATGAGCAGTTCTTC.

The CDR3 sequence: CSVDRDRGGYTF. In nucleotides, the CDR3 is TGCAGCGTTGATCGGGACAGGGGGGGCTACACCTTC. This rearrangement joins TRBV29-1 to TRBJ1-2, with TRBD1 matching 11 bases. Germline V gene sequence: CDR1 SQVTM, CDR2 ANQGSEA. The CDR3 spans 12 residues. J gave up 8 bases and V 3 bases, and 2 bases lay outside the gene matches. Complete variable domain (other parts from reference TRBV29-1 and TRBJ1-2): SAVISQKPSRDICQRGTSLTIQCQVDSQVTMMFWYRQQPGQSLTLIATANQGSEATYESGFVIDKFPISRPNLTFSTLTVSNMSPEDSSIYLCSVDRDRGGYTFGSGTRLTVV.

As DNA, the CDR3 is TGTGCCAGCAGTCCGGGGACTGGGCGAAATGAGCAGTTCTTC. It codes for CASSPGTGRNEQFF. The rearrangement links TRBV27 to TRBJ2-1; tentatively, D is TRBD2 (6 bases). Germline V gene lookup returns CDR1 MNHEY and CDR2 SMNVEV (reference sequence). The V end lost 5 bases, the J end lost 7 bases, and 15 bases lay between the germline ends. The CDR3 runs 14 residues.

This clone was recorded only once. V usage is TRBV6-6 and J usage is TRBJ2-7, with 7 bases matching TRBD2. With V trimmed by 5 bases and J by 2 bases, 6 bases remained unmatched. Germline CDR1 and CDR2: MNHNY and SVGAGI (reference sequence). This CDR3 spans 14 amino acids. CDR3 amino acids: CASSLGEGTYEQYF. CDR3 bases: TGTGCCAGCAGTCTGGGGGAGGGAACCTACGAGCAGTACTTC.

The chain combines TRBV5-4 with TRBJ1-2; possible D gene TRBD1, 5 bases. The V gene's germline CDR1 is SGHNT and CDR2 YYREEE (reference sequence). The V gene lost 3 bases and the J gene lost 5 bases, with 11 bases spanning the gap. The CDR3 consists of 13 residues. For the CDR3, the DNA is TGTGCCAGCAGCTCGGGGGAGGTTTATGGCTACACCTTC. It encodes CASSSGEVYGYTF.

The genes are TRBV19 and TRBJ2-4; perhaps TRBD2 as D (6 bases). Germline V lookup: CDR1 LNHDA, CDR2 SQIVND (reference sequence). The CDR3 has 16 residues. V was shortened by 3 bases and J by 0 bases, with 12 bases between the two germline ends. CDR3: CASSMGRTIAKNIQYF. The CDR3 DNA is TGTGCCAGTAGTATGGGGAGGACTATAGCCAAAAACATTCAGTACTTC.

This clone was counted a single time. The J gene is TRBJ2-1, the V gene TRBV4-2; TRBD2 might be the D (7 bases). The V end lost 4 bases, the J end lost 9 bases, and 19 bases lay between the germline ends. Germline V lookup: CDR1 LGHNA, CDR2 YNFKEQ. The CDR3 is made up of 15 amino acids. CDR3 region: CASSLRPGGPLEQFF. CDR3 nucleotides: TGTGCCAGCAGCCTCAGGCCGGGGGGCCCCCTTGAGCAGTTCTTC.

The genes are TRBV7-2 and TRBJ2-1; 7 positions agree with TRBD2. CDR3 length: 13 residues. The germline V gene has CDR1 SGHTA and CDR2 FQGNSA. V lost 2 bases, J lost 6 bases, and 1 base stayed unmatched. CDR3 DNA: TGTGCCAGCAGCTTATGGGAGGGCAATGAGCAGTTCTTC. The encoded protein is CASSLWEGNEQFF.

A note on this clone: Its ends do not fully match the called genes, so a read error is possible. The chain employs TRBV7-7 and TRBJ1-1; 8 bases are a match to TRBD1. In germline, CDR1 is SSHAT, CDR2 FNYEAQ (reference sequence). This CDR3 has 13 residues. CDR3: CASSLTGGTEAFF. In DNA form, the CDR3 reads TGTGCTAGCAGCCTAACAGGGGGCACTGAAGCTTTCTTT.

This sequence joins TRBV6-6 and TRBJ1-2; D may be TRBD1 (5 bases). CDR1 is MNHNY and CDR2 is SVGAGI in the germline V gene (reference sequence). The ends were cut back, 2 bases at V and 4 bases at J, with 11 bases in the middle. The CDR3 has 14 amino acids. CDR3 nucleotides: TGTGCCAGCAGTTACAGGGGCCCGGGCTATGGCTACACCTTC. This gives the protein CASSYRGPGYGYTF.

J is TRBJ1-1 and V is TRBV9; D gene ambiguous. Trimming took 0 bases from V and 4 from J, leaving 22 bases between them. This CDR3 comprises 18 residues. Germline CDR1 and CDR2: SGDLS and YYNGEE. The CDR3 nucleotides read TGTGCCAGCAGCGTAGGGCTGGAGGGTCACTCGAAGGCCACTGAAGCTTTCTTT. Residues: CASSVGLEGHSKATEAFF.

The CDR3 sequence is CASSSPGHRNTEAFF. The CDR3 DNA reads TGTGCCAGCAGCAGTCCGGGACATAGGAACACTGAAGCTTTCTTT. The chain employs TRBV7-2 and TRBJ1-1, with TRBD1 as a possible D gene (6 bases). Trimming stripped 5 bases from V and 1 base from J, with 14 bases between. This CDR3 region has 15 residues. The V gene's germline CDR1 is SGHTA and CDR2 FQGNSA.

This clone was seen a single time. This chain links TRBV6-6 with TRBJ2-1, with unresolved D. CDR1 and CDR2 from the germline V gene are MNHNY and SVGAGI (reference sequence). Deletions cut 8 bases from V and 0 bases from J, with 5 bases between. This CDR3 comprises 12 residues. The CDR3 bases are TGTGCCAGCTGTAGCTCCTACAATGAGCAGTTCTTC. Its translation: CASCSSYNEQFF.

The chain is built from TRBV6-5 and TRBJ1-1; tentatively, D is TRBD1 (6 bases). Looked up from germline, CDR1 is MNHEY and CDR2 is SVGAGI. Trimming left V 7 bases short and J 4 bases short, with 19 bases between. This CDR3 contains 15 residues. The CDR3 region has the DNA TGTGCCAGCACCACTATGCGGGGGGCGGGCACTGAAGCTTTCTTT. This sequence encodes CASTTMRGAGTEAFF.

This chain joins TRBV4-3 and TRBJ1-1, with D perhaps TRBD1 (5 bases). V was cut by 3 bases and J by 0 bases, with 11 bases left in between. The CDR3 is 15 residues long. CDR1 and CDR2 from the germline V gene are LGHNA and YSLEER. The CDR3, as DNA: TGCGCCAGCAGCCATCTGGGGACCCTGAACACTGAAGCTTTCTTT. Protein sequence: CASSHLGTLNTEAFF.

The rearrangement links TRBV6-5 to TRBJ1-3; no reliable D call. Germline V gene data show CDR1 as MNHEY and CDR2 as SVGAGI. This CDR3 spans 14 amino acids. V was trimmed by 0 bases and J by 2 bases, leaving 5 bases between them. This chain's CDR3 is CASSYSGPGNTIYF. The CDR3 coding sequence is TGTGCCAGCAGTTACTCGGGCCCTGGAAACACCATATATTTT.

This clone was seen just once. The chain has TRBV18 and TRBJ1-3; 9 nucleotides agree with TRBD1. Trimming took 2 bases from V and 1 from J; bases not matched to a gene: 3. The CDR3 covers 16 residues. Looked up from germline, CDR1 is KGHSH and CDR2 is LQKENI. CDR3 coding DNA: TGTGCCAGCTCACCATCCGGGACAGGGTCTGGAAACACCATATATTTT. It encodes CASSPSGTGSGNTIYF.

This clone has just a few counts. The chain joins TRBV5-4 to TRBJ2-2; 7 bases map to TRBD2. Germline assignment: CDR1 SGHNT and CDR2 YYREEE (reference sequence). The CDR3 runs to 16 residues. The V and J ends lost 6 bases and 0 bases, in that order; junction bases with no gene match: 8. The CDR3 nucleotides read TGTGCCAGCACCCGGGGGGACCGCTCGAACACCGGGGAGCTGTTTTTT. It specifies CASTRGDRSNTGELFF.